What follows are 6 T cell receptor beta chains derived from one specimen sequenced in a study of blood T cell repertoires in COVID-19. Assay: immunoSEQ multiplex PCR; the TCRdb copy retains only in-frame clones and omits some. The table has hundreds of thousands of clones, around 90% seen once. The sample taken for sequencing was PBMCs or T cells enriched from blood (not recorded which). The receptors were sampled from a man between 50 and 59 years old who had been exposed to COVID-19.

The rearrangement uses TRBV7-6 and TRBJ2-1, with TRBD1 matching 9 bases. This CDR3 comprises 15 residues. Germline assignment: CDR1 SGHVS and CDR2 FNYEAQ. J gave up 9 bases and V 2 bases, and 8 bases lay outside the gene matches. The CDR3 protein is CASSLSGQGRGEQFF. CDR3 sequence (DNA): TGTGCCAGCAGCTTAAGTGGACAGGGGAGGGGTGAGCAGTTCTTC.

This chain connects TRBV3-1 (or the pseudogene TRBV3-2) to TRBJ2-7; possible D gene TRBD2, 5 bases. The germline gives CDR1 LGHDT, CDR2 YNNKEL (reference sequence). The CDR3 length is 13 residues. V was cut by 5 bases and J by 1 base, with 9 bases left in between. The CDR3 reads CASSYSGSYEQYF. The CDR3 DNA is TGTGCCAGCAGCTACTCGGGGTCCTACGAGCAGTACTTC.

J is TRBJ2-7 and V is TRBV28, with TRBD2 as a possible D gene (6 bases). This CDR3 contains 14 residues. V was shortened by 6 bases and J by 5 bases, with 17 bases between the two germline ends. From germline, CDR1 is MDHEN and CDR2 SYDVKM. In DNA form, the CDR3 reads TGTGCCAGCAGCCCTACTAGCAAGGTCCACGAGCAGTACGTC. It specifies CASSPTSKVHEQYV.

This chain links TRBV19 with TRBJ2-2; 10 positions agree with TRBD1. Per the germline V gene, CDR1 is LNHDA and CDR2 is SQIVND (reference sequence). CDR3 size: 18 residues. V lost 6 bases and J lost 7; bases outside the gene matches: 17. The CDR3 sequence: CASSIRFTGTGVGGELFF. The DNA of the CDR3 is TGTGCCAGTAGCATCAGGTTTACCGGGACAGGGGTAGGCGGGGAGCTGTTTTTT. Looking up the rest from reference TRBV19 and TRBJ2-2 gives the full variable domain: DGGITQSPKYLFRKEGQNVTLSCEQNLNHDAMYWYRQDPGQGLRLIYYSQIVNDFQKGDIAEGYSVSREKKESFPLTVTSAQKNPTAFYLCASSIRFTGTGVGGELFFGEGSRLTVL.

The CDR3, as DNA: TGTGCCAGCAGCCTAAGAGGGATTGGAGCTTTCTTT. Protein sequence: CASSLRGIGAFF. J is TRBJ1-1 and V is TRBV11-3; no reliable D call. The germline V gene encodes CDR1 SGHNT and CDR2 YENEEA. The CDR3 is made up of 12 amino acids. V shed 5 bases and J shed 10 bases, with 14 bases lying between them.

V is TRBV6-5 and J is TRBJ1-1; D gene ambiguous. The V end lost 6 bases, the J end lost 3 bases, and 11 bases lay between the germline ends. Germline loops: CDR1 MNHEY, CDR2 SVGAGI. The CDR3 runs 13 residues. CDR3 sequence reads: CASSSRGDTEAFF. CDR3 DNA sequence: TGTGCCAGCAGCTCCCGCGGGGACACTGAAGCTTTCTTT.